The 6 T cell receptor beta chains below come from one sample, sequenced in a study of shared clonotypes between healthy human individuals. Clones were read by immunoSEQ multiplex PCR, and TCRdb kept only the in-frame ones, dropping some. The table includes millions of clones, 90% to 95% detected once. The sample consisted of naive CD4+ T cells sorted from blood. Regarding subset: CD45RA+ positively selected. These receptors were obtained from a man in his late teens or twenties in good health.

J is TRBJ2-3 and V is TRBV9, with D unclear. There are 14 residues in the CDR3. Germline lookup yields CDR1 SGDLS and CDR2 YYNGEE. V dropped 0 bases and J dropped 6 bases, with 11 bases sitting between them. The CDR3 DNA sequence: TGTGCCAGCAGCGTAGAACCGAGAACTGATACGCAGTATTTT. It translates to CASSVEPRTDTQYF.

V is TRBV2 and J is TRBJ1-1; D call uncertain. The CDR3 loop spans 13 amino acids. The germline V gene encodes CDR1 SNHLY and CDR2 FYNNEI. V lost 7 bases and J 6 bases, leaving 15 bases between the germline ends. The CDR3 coding sequence is TGTGCCAGCACCCCAATAAGAGCCGCTGAAGCTTTCTTT. It codes for CASTPIRAAEAFF.

This clone was seen a few times. Other DNA variants within this sample encode the same CDR3. V is TRBV5-4 and J is TRBJ1-6; D gene ambiguous. This CDR3 contains 13 residues. In germline, CDR1 is SGHNT, CDR2 YYREEE (reference sequence). Trimming removed 4 bases at V and 6 bases at J, with 8 bases between. In DNA form, the CDR3 reads TGTGCCAGCAGCCTGGACGGTAATTCACCCCTCCACTTT. Amino acid sequence: CASSLDGNSPLHF.

This clone was recorded once. The chain employs TRBV5-4 and TRBJ1-5; D perhaps matches TRBD1 (6 bases). CDR1 is SGHNT, CDR2 YYREEE, per germline (reference sequence). The V end lost 2 bases, the J end lost 6 bases, and 12 bases lay between the germline ends. The length of the CDR3 is 14 residues. In DNA form, the CDR3 reads TGTGCCAGCAGCTTAGGGGGTGAGTTTCAGCCCCAGCATTTT. This encodes CASSLGGEFQPQHF.

The V gene is TRBV2, the J gene TRBJ1-2; 7 positions match TRBD1. The CDR3 is made up of 17 amino acids. Trimming at V came to 6 bases and at J to 0 bases, leaving 13 bases not matched to a gene. Germline lookup yields CDR1 SNHLY and CDR2 FYNNEI. CDR3 DNA sequence: TGTGCCAGCAGCTCCCCACAGGGGCCGGGGACTAACTATGGCTACACCTTC. This translates into CASSSPQGPGTNYGYTF.

The gene calls are TRBV7-2 and TRBJ1-6; D is ambiguous. The CDR3 totals 14 residues. CDR1 SGHTA and CDR2 FQGNSA come from the germline V gene. V gave up 5 bases and J gave up 10 bases, with 15 bases separating them. For the CDR3, the DNA is TGTGCCAGCAGCCCCACGCAGGCCGGGTCACCCCTCCACTTT. This translates into CASSPTQAGSPLHF.